This T cell receptor (beta chain) was retrieved from a study of early T cells in non-severe SARS-CoV-2 infection. In germline, CDR1 is MNHEY, CDR2 SVGAGI. The trim removed 6 bases at V and 13 bases at J, leaving 9 bases unmatched. CDR3 length: 14 amino acids. Unique molecular identifiers (one per individual cDNA molecule) were attached. MiXCR was run by TCRdb on the 5' RACE reads, yielding one entry per CDR3 protein. The profile covers approximately 71,000 distinct CDR3 sequences, with around 15% appearing a single time and over 12% taken by the ten largest. The sample taken for sequencing was whole blood. This receptor was obtained from an adult who was a healthcare worker with PCR-confirmed SARS-CoV-2 infection or an uninfected control (not recorded which). The chain uses TRBV6-5 and TRBJ1-6; 10 bases are a match to TRBD1. CDR3 coding DNA: TGTGCCAGCAGGTTAGACAGGGGGCTTTCCCCCCTCCACTTT. This codes for CASRLDRGLSPLHF.